Listed here are 10 T cell receptor beta chains from one sample, sequenced in a study of post-analysis software for immune sequencing data. Study-level results: Patients showed TRBV5-6, TRBV5-1 and TRBV20-1 among five TRBV segments more frequent than in controls.

Unique molecular identifiers tagged the TCR beta cDNA libraries. MiXCR, run by TCRdb on the PCR reads, gives a single entry per CDR3 protein. The sample includes roughly 800,000 distinct CDR3 sequences, roughly 29% of them seen just once. For these TCRs, the target antigens are not known. The sample taken for sequencing was blood. The receptors stem from a girl under 18 with multiple sclerosis.

DNA of the CDR3: TGTGCCATATCCGGGACTGGCGATTACAATGAGCAGTTCTTC. Translation: CAISGTGDYNEQFF. The V and J genes are TRBV10-3 and TRBJ2-1, with TRBD2 as a possible D gene (6 bases). V was trimmed by 9 bases and J by 4 bases, leaving 16 bases between them. The germline gives CDR1 ENHRY, CDR2 SYGVKD. The CDR3 spans 14 residues.

This chain connects TRBV7-9 to TRBJ2-3; D not certain. This CDR3 has 15 amino acids. V lost 0 bases and J lost 2, with 9 bases in between. Germline CDR1 reads SEHNR; CDR2 reads FQNEAQ (reference sequence). The CDR3 loop is CASSLAGSNTDTQYF. Here the CDR3 DNA reads TGTGCCAGCAGCTTAGCAGGGTCCAACACAGATACGCAGTATTTT.

This sequence joins TRBV24-1 and TRBJ2-1; TRBD2 matches at 8 bases. Unmatched junction bases numbered 9, after V lost 2 bases and J lost 1 base. CDR3 length: 18 amino acids. Germline V CDR1 and CDR2: KGHDR, SFDVKD. The CDR3 DNA reads TGTGCCACCAGTGATTCCCCCCGGGGGGGACTGTCCTACAATGAGCAGTTCTTC. This gives the protein CATSDSPRGGLSYNEQFF.

This clonotype was found a few times. The CDR3 sequence is CASSLGSAGNGYTF. CDR3 sequence (DNA): TGTGCCAGCAGTTTAGGCAGTGCGGGGAATGGCTACACCTTC. The V call is TRBV27, the J call TRBJ1-2; D remains unclear. The CDR3 runs 14 residues. Trimming left V 2 bases short and J 6 bases short, with 13 bases between. Germline V lookup: CDR1 MNHEY, CDR2 SMNVEV (reference sequence).

This chain joins TRBV27 and TRBJ2-2; 11 bases match TRBD2. Per the germline V gene, CDR1 is MNHEY and CDR2 is SMNVEV (reference sequence). There are 18 residues in the CDR3. V dropped 4 bases and J dropped 5; count of bases not matched to a gene: 12. The CDR3 protein is CASSSPRSSGRRTGELFF. The CDR3 DNA sequence: TGTGCCAGCAGTTCCCCCCGGTCTAGCGGGAGGAGGACCGGGGAGCTGTTTTTT.

The sample holds a few counts of this clonotype. The gene calls are TRBV5-5 and TRBJ2-7; weak D call: TRBD2 (5 bases). Trimming stripped 2 bases from V and 5 bases from J, with 26 bases between. Germline CDR1 reads SGHKS; CDR2 reads YYEKEE (reference sequence). The CDR3 totals 18 residues. The CDR3 loop reads CASSFSARAPGGVDEQYF. In DNA, the CDR3 is TGTGCCAGCAGCTTTTCCGCGCGGGCGCCGGGCGGTGTCGACGAGCAGTACTTC.

V is TRBV20-1 and J is TRBJ1-2; D remains unclear. The CDR3 contains 13 residues. Deletions cut 3 bases from V and 3 bases from J, with 11 bases between. Germline CDR1 is DFQATT and CDR2 is SNEGSKA (reference sequence). The CDR3 spells CSASGWTDYGYTF. The CDR3 DNA reads as TGCAGTGCTAGTGGTTGGACGGACTATGGCTACACCTTC.

V is TRBV7-9 and J is TRBJ2-5, with 7 positions matching TRBD2. The J call may not be correct, given that the DNA end is closer to TRBJ2-7. The CDR3 is 14 amino acids. In germline, CDR1 is SEHNR, CDR2 FQNEAQ (reference sequence). CDR3 coding DNA: TGTGCCAGCAGCTGGGGAGGGCAGGCCTACGAGCAGTACTTC. It codes for CASSWGGQAYEQYF.

The genes are TRBV29-1 and TRBJ1-1; maybe TRBD1 (5 bases). Germline V gives CDR1 SQVTM, CDR2 ANQGSEA. Trimming left V 6 bases short and J 5 bases short, with 16 bases between. The length of the CDR3 is 13 residues. The DNA for the CDR3 is TGCAGCGTGGGGGGATCCTCCGGTACTGAAGCTTTCTTT. Translating gives CSVGGSSGTEAFF.

The V and J genes are TRBV6-5 and TRBJ2-5, with 10 bases matching TRBD2. The trim removed 6 bases at V and 5 bases at J, leaving 9 bases unmatched. This CDR3 has 15 residues. The germline V gene has CDR1 MNHEY and CDR2 SVGAGI. Written as DNA, the CDR3 is TGTGCCAGCAGCCGCGCACTAGCGGGGCGGGAGACCCAGTACTTC. Residues: CASSRALAGRETQYF.